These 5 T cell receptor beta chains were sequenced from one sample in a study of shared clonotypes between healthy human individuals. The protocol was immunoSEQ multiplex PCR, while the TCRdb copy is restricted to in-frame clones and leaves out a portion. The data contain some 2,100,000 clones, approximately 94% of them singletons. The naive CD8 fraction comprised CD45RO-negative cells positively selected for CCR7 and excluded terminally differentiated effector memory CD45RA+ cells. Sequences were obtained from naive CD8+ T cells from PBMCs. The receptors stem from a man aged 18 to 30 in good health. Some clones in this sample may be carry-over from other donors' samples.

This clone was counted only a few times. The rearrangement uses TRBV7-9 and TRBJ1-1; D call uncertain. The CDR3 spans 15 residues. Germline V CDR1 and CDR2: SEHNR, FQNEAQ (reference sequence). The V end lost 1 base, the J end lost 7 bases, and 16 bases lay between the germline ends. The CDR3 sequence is CASSLGPVLSGEAFF. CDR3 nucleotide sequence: TGTGCCAGCAGCTTAGGTCCAGTCCTAAGCGGTGAAGCTTTCTTT.

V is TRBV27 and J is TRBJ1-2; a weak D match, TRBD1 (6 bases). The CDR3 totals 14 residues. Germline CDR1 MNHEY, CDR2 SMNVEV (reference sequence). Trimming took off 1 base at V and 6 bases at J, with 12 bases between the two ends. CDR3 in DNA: TGTGCCAGCAGTTTATTTATAGGGGGAGATGGCTACACCTTC. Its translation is CASSLFIGGDGYTF.

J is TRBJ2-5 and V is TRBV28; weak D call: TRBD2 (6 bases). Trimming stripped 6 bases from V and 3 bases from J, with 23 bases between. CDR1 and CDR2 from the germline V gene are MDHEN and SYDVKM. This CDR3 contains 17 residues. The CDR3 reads CASSQRVSSSEKETQYF. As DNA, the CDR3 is TGTGCCAGCAGCCAGCGGGTGAGTTCCAGCGAAAAAGAGACCCAGTACTTC.

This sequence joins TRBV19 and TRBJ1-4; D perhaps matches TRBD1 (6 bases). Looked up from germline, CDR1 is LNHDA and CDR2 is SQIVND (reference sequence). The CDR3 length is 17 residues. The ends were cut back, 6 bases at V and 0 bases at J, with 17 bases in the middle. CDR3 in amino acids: CASRGVLGTPTNEKLFF. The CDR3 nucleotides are TGTGCCAGTAGAGGAGTGCTGGGGACACCAACTAATGAAAAACTGTTTTTT.

CDR3 region: CASSSKNRDRGLSDTQYF. The CDR3 bases are TGTGCCAGCAGCTCCAAAAACCGGGACAGGGGATTATCCGATACGCAGTATTTT. The chain recombines TRBV7-8 with TRBJ2-3, with 10 nucleotides matching TRBD1. This CDR3 has 18 residues. The ends lost 4 bases at V and 6 bases at J; junction bases unmatched: 16. Germline V gives CDR1 SGHVS, CDR2 FQNEAQ.